One sample yielded the 26 T cell receptor beta chains listed below, sequenced in a study of blood T cells in healthy people across ages. Through a sample-barcoded 5' primer and a J-beta primer mix, a second PCR was run for roughly 6 to 12 cycles. TCRdb used MiXCR to reprocess the 5' RACE reads, holding one entry per CDR3 protein. Of over 450,000 distinct CDR3 sequences listed, about 24% are singletons. This same sample was also part of a study on T cells of mothers and their children.

The source material was blood. These receptors were collected from a boy aged 10-17 years in good health.

Note on this clonotype: Germline is not matched at one junction end, which may reflect a read error. V usage is TRBV14 and J usage is TRBJ2-1, with 10 bases fitting TRBD2. CDR3 length: 17 residues. CDR1 and CDR2 from the germline V gene are SGHDN and FVKESK. The CDR3 protein is CASSPGLASSSYNERFF. Here the CDR3 DNA reads TGTGCCAGCAGCCCGGGACTAGCGTCTAGCTCCTACAATGAGCGGTTCTTC.

The V call is TRBV28, the J call TRBJ2-4; D is unresolved. Trimming stripped 5 bases from V and 2 bases from J, with 13 bases between. This CDR3 region has 15 residues. Per the germline V gene, CDR1 is MDHEN and CDR2 is SYDVKM. The CDR3 protein is CASSPATRTKNIQYF. CDR3 nucleotides: TGTGCCAGCAGTCCCGCGACCCGGACCAAAAACATTCAGTACTTC.

For this clonotype: This clone may be a read error of a much larger clone one base away. The rearrangement joins TRBV12-3 or TRBV12-4 to TRBJ2-5; possibly TRBD2 for D (5 bases). The J call may be wrong; the DNA end is better matched by TRBJ2-1. This CDR3 is built from 15 residues. The CDR3 protein is CASSFPLDGKETQFF. Written as DNA, the CDR3 is TGTGCCAGCAGTTTTCCTCTTGACGGGAAGGAGACCCAGTTCTTC.

This chain connects TRBV18 to TRBJ2-4; TRBD1 matches 8 bases. Unmatched junction bases numbered 2, after V lost 5 bases and J lost 8 bases. Germline lookup yields CDR1 KGHSH and CDR2 LQKENI. The CDR3 extends over 12 amino acids. The CDR3: CASSSTGDIQYF. CDR3 bases: TGTGCCAGCTCATCGACAGGGGACATTCAGTACTTC.

This sequence joins TRBV28 and TRBJ1-4, with 7 bases lining up with TRBD1. In germline, CDR1 is MDHEN, CDR2 SYDVKM. With V trimmed by 5 bases and J by 8 bases, 8 bases remained unmatched. The CDR3 has 14 residues. The CDR3 is CASSPDREWEKLFF. The CDR3 DNA reads as TGTGCCAGCAGTCCCGACAGGGAGTGGGAAAAACTGTTTTTT.

The chain joins TRBV7-6 to TRBJ2-5; 9 bases agree with TRBD1. Near its end, the DNA agrees better with TRBJ2-7, so the J call may be wrong. The CDR3 loop spans 17 amino acids. Germline assignment: CDR1 SGHVS and CDR2 FNYEAQ. The CDR3, as DNA: TGTGCCAGCAGCCAGATAGTCGGGACAGGGCAGCCCTACGAGCAGTACTTC. It specifies CASSQIVGTGQPYEQYF.

This sequence joins TRBV15 and TRBJ2-5; possible D gene TRBD2, 6 bases. The CDR3 covers 15 residues. Trimming removed 0 bases from V and 5 bases from J, with 13 bases in between. In germline, CDR1 is LNHNV, CDR2 YYDKDF (reference sequence). The CDR3 DNA is TGTGCCACCAGCAGAGATGGCCTGGCGGGGGAGACCCAGTACTTC. Translated: CATSRDGLAGETQYF. Filled out from reference TRBV15 and TRBJ2-5, the complete variable domain reads DAMVIQNPRYQVTQFGKPVTLSCSQTLNHNVMYWYQQKSSQAPKLLFHYYDKDFNNEADTPDNFQSRRPNTSFCFLDIRSPGLGDTAMYLCATSRDGLAGETQYFGPGTRLLVL.

This clonotype was counted many times. J is TRBJ1-1 and V is TRBV10-3, with no clear D. CDR1 is ENHRY and CDR2 is SYGVKD in the germline V gene. The CDR3 extends over 13 amino acids. Trimming removed 6 bases from V and 1 base from J, with 9 bases in between. CDR3 amino acids: CAISSSENTEAFF. The CDR3 DNA is TGTGCCATCAGCTCCTCAGAGAACACTGAAGCTTTCTTT.

In this sample, this clonotype turned up a few times. J is TRBJ1-5 and V is TRBV4-1; D remains unclear. The CDR3 extends over 16 amino acids. Germline V gene data show CDR1 as MGHRA and CDR2 as YSYEKL. V was trimmed by 0 bases and J by 0 bases, leaving 9 bases between them. Here the CDR3 DNA reads TGCGCCAGCAGCCAAGATGAAGCATATAGCAATCAGCCCCAGCATTTT. This codes for CASSQDEAYSNQPQHF.

Only a few counts were recorded for this clonotype. An end of the junction does not agree with germline; a read error may underlie this. The chain has TRBV7-2 and TRBJ2-5; tentative D call: TRBD1 (5 bases). The CDR3 contains 11 residues. Germline CDR1 and CDR2: SGHTA and FQGNSA. This CDR3 is CASSLSARVDF. DNA of the CDR3: TGTGCCAGCAGCTTATCCGCCAGGGTGGACTTC.

The V gene is TRBV7-3, the J gene TRBJ2-4, with 8 nucleotides matching TRBD1. Germline loops: CDR1 SGHTA, CDR2 FQGTGA. The CDR3 sequence is 15 residues long. Losses at the gene ends were 2 bases for V and 6 bases for J; bases not matched to a gene: 6. As DNA, the CDR3 is TGTGCCAGCAGCTTACAGGGGGCGATGGGAAACATTCAGTACTTC. Protein: CASSLQGAMGNIQYF.

This clonotype has ten or more counts. The chain uses TRBV14 and TRBJ1-2, with D unclear. Germline V gene lookup returns CDR1 SGHDN and CDR2 FVKESK. The V end lost 0 bases, the J end lost 8 bases, and 13 bases lay between the germline ends. The CDR3 is made up of 14 amino acids. The CDR3 region is CASSQDGGWRGYTF. In DNA form, the CDR3 reads TGTGCCAGCAGCCAAGACGGAGGCTGGCGCGGCTACACCTTC.

This clonotype was seen many times. The CDR3 nucleotides read TGTGCCAGCAGCGGCGGGACATCGGGCTACGAGCAGTACTTC. This encodes CASSGGTSGYEQYF. The chain carries TRBV7-9 and TRBJ2-7, with D possibly being TRBD1 or TRBD2 (6 bases each). This CDR3 has 14 residues. V was cut by 5 bases and J by 3 bases, with 14 bases left in between. The germline CDR1 and CDR2 sequences are SEHNR and FQNEAQ (reference sequence).

This clonotype was counted only a few times. J is TRBJ1-1 and V is TRBV7-8; D not certain. The CDR3 has 14 amino acids. V lost 1 base and J 2 bases, leaving 8 bases between the germline ends. CDR1 and CDR2 (germline): SGHVS, FQNEAQ. The CDR3 nucleotides read TGTGCCAGCAGCTTAGAGAGGGTTAACACTGAAGCTTTCTTT. Residues: CASSLERVNTEAFF.

This clonotype has only a few counts. The chain links TRBV6-5 to TRBJ2-6; 7 bases match TRBD1. Germline trimming cut 10 bases from V and 2 bases from J; bases unmatched to any gene: 8. The CDR3 is 15 amino acids. Germline CDR1 MNHEY, CDR2 SVGAGI. CDR3 nucleotide sequence: TGTGCCACCGTATATGACAGGGCTGGGGCCAACGTCCTGACTTTC. It is translated as CATVYDRAGANVLTF.

V gene TRBV4-1 combines with J gene TRBJ2-1, with TRBD2 identical over 11 bases. Germline values: CDR1 MGHRA, CDR2 YSYEKL. V shed 4 bases, J shed 9 bases, and the junction held 8 bases outside the gene matches. CDR3 length: 15 amino acids. CDR3 region: CASSRDSGGALEQFF. CDR3 nucleotides: TGCGCCAGCAGCCGGGATAGCGGGGGGGCCCTTGAGCAGTTCTTC.

This clonotype was observed once. J is TRBJ2-5 and V is TRBV19; weak D call: TRBD1 (5 bases). The DNA end lines up better with TRBJ2-1; the J call may be wrong. The CDR3 has 15 amino acids. Germline lookup yields CDR1 LNHDA and CDR2 SQIVND (reference sequence). CDR3 sequence: CASSIWSVGDNEQFF. CDR3 bases: TGTGCCAGTAGTATTTGGAGTGTAGGGGACAATGAGCAGTTCTTC.

The chain is built from TRBV12-3 or TRBV12-4 and TRBJ2-5; 10 nucleotides align to TRBD2. The J call could be wrong; TRBJ2-1 is a better fit for the DNA end. The CDR3 runs to 14 residues. This CDR3 is CASNPSGRGNEQFF. The CDR3 bases are TGTGCCAGCAATCCTAGCGGGAGAGGCAATGAGCAGTTCTTC.

The chain is built from TRBV12-3 or TRBV12-4 and TRBJ1-6, with 10 bases fitting TRBD1. Trimming removed 7 bases from V and 8 bases from J; junction bases left unmatched: 8. The CDR3 loop spans 15 amino acids. DNA for the CDR3: TGTGCCAGCAAGAGATTGGGGACAGGGGATTCACCCCTCCACTTT. Its protein product is CASKRLGTGDSPLHF.

This sequence joins TRBV28 and TRBJ2-2, with TRBD2 matching 11 bases. The CDR3 spans 14 residues. V trimming: 8 bases; J trimming: 5 bases; junction bases outside the gene matches: 4. Germline V gene data show CDR1 as MDHEN and CDR2 as SYDVKM. CDR3 residues: CASLAGGPTGELFF. The CDR3, as DNA: TGTGCCAGCTTAGCGGGAGGGCCAACCGGGGAGCTGTTTTTT.

In its sample, this clonotype was seen a few times. This chain connects TRBV7-8 to TRBJ2-7; 10 bases align to TRBD1. The CDR3 runs to 15 residues. J was trimmed by 9 bases and V by 4 bases; bases with no gene match: 12. Germline CDR1 is SGHVS and CDR2 is FQNEAQ. CDR3 sequence reads: CASSSARTGGKGQYF. In DNA, the CDR3 is TGTGCCAGCAGCTCCGCGAGGACAGGGGGTAAGGGGCAGTACTTC. Together with reference TRBV7-8 and TRBJ2-7, the CDR3 gives the full variable domain: GAGVSQSPRYKVAKRGQDVALRCDPISGHVSLFWYQQALGQGPEFLTYFQNEAQLDKSGLPSDRFFAERPEGSVSTLKIQRTQQEDSAVYLCASSSARTGGKGQYFGPGTRLTVT.

The sample holds a few counts of this clonotype. The J gene is TRBJ1-2, the V gene TRBV28; D is uncertain. Germline V gene lookup returns CDR1 MDHEN and CDR2 SYDVKM. The CDR3 is made up of 15 amino acids. V dropped 4 bases and J dropped 4 bases, with 16 bases sitting between them. CDR3 residues: CASSSRVLTAYGYTF. The CDR3 DNA sequence: TGTGCCAGCAGTTCTCGGGTCCTGACGGCCTATGGCTACACCTTC.

V gene TRBV20-1 combines with J gene TRBJ2-5; 12 nucleotides line up with TRBD1. Germline V CDR1 and CDR2: DFQATT, SNEGSKA (reference sequence). The CDR3 spans 15 residues. V was clipped by 0 bases and J by 4 bases; unmatched bases: 3. CDR3 in DNA: TGCAGTGCTAGAGATGGGACAGGGGGCCGAGAGACCCAGTACTTC. As protein: CSARDGTGGRETQYF.

This clonotype has a handful of counts. This chain joins TRBV11-2 and TRBJ1-1, with unresolved D. Germline V CDR1 and CDR2: SGHAT, FQNNGV. The length of the CDR3 is 14 residues. V lost 5 bases, J lost 11 bases, and 21 bases lay in between. CDR3 loop: CASSPLHDPMLAFF. As DNA, the CDR3 is TGTGCCAGCAGCCCACTCCACGACCCGATGTTGGCTTTCTTT.

The genes are TRBV28 and TRBJ1-1; D ambiguous. Per germline, CDR1 MDHEN and CDR2 SYDVKM. Between the trimmed V and J ends, which lost 5 bases and 6 bases, there was a span of 22 bases. CDR3 length: 16 amino acids. CDR3 in DNA: TGTGCCAGCAGTCCCTACTCCGGACCTTTTAGGGCTGAAGCTTTCTTT. It is translated as CASSPYSGPFRAEAFF.

This chain links TRBV12-3 or TRBV12-4 with TRBJ2-3; 12 bases fit TRBD2. The CDR3 runs 14 residues. The trim removed 7 bases at V and 6 bases at J, leaving 5 bases unmatched. The CDR3 coding sequence is TGTGCCAGCATCCCCGGGACTAGCGGGGATACGCAGTATTTT. Amino acid sequence: CASIPGTSGDTQYF.